One sample yielded the 3 T cell receptor beta chains listed below, sequenced in a study of blood T cell repertoires in COVID-19 (dated by TCRdb to the early 2020s). Libraries were built with the immunoSEQ multiplex PCR assay. What TCRdb holds here is the immuneACCESS table cut down to in-frame rearrangements. Part of the clones is not present; checked against another copy, under half of the missing clones reflect an unresolved V gene, and the others are unexplained. The sample table holds roughly 210,000 clones, of which 88% were seen once. Approximately 1.8% of the sample is taken by the ten largest. Sequencing input: peripheral blood. These receptor sequences come from a man in his 70s with acute or convalescent COVID-19.

This chain uses TRBV5-1 with TRBJ2-1, with D perhaps TRBD2 (6 bases). With 3 bases removed from V and 0 bases from J, the gap between germline ends came to 22 bases. The CDR3 extends over 19 amino acids. Per germline, CDR1 SGHRS and CDR2 YFSETQ. CDR3 bases: TGCGCCAGCAGCTCATTACTCGCCCCCGGGGGACTCTCCTACAATGAGCAGTTCTTC. Translating gives CASSSLLAPGGLSYNEQFF.

The chain has TRBV19 and TRBJ1-1; no clear D. Trimming shortened V by 5 bases and J by 1 base, and 8 bases separated the two germline ends. CDR1 is LNHDA and CDR2 is SQIVND in the germline V gene (reference sequence). CDR3 length: 13 amino acids. CDR3 protein: CASSFYRNTEAFF. The CDR3 region has the DNA TGTGCCAGTAGTTTTTACAGGAACACTGAAGCTTTCTTT.

V and J are TRBV7-2 and TRBJ2-7, with D possibly matching TRBD1 (6 bases). V was clipped by 7 bases and J by 3 bases, with 22 bases between them. The CDR3 has 16 residues. Per germline, CDR1 SGHTA and CDR2 FQGNSA. The CDR3 DNA reads as TGTGCCAGCACCGATCCTGGGGGCGGATCGAACTACGAGCAGTACTTC. Residues: CASTDPGGGSNYEQYF. The full variable domain, with the rest looked up from reference TRBV7-2 and TRBJ2-7, is GAGVSQSPSNKVTEKGKDVELRCDPISGHTALYWYRQSLGQGLEFLIYFQGNSAPDKSGLPSDRFSAERTGGSVSTLTIQRTQQEDSAVYLCASTDPGGGSNYEQYFGPGTRLTVT.